Below, 14 T cell receptor beta chains from the same sample are listed, as sequenced in a study of metastatic and nonmetastatic thyroid tumors. The entire patient cohort was treatment-naive prior to thyroid surgery. TCRdb re-clonotyped the PCR reads through MiXCR. The sample records 30,000 to 35,000 clones, less than 30% being singletons. What was sequenced was blood. These receptors originate from a female donor with papillary thyroid cancer or a benign thyroid nodule (not recorded which). Some clones in this sample may be carry-over from other donors' samples.

The J gene is TRBJ2-1, the V gene TRBV11-1, with 13 bases that match TRBD2. With V trimmed by 7 bases and J by 8 bases, 17 bases remained unmatched. CDR3 length: 18 amino acids. Germline V gene sequence: CDR1 SGHAT, CDR2 FQDESV (reference sequence). The CDR3 sequence: CASILFGELAGGSDEQFF. The DNA of the CDR3 is TGTGCCAGCATCCTTTTTGGGGAACTAGCGGGGGGGTCAGATGAGCAGTTCTTC. Full variable domain (missing parts from reference TRBV11-1 and TRBJ2-1): EAEVAQSPRYKITEKSQAVAFWCDPISGHATLYWYRQILGQGPELLVQFQDESVVDDSQLPKDRFSAERLKGVDSTLKIQPAELGDSAMYLCASILFGELAGGSDEQFFGPGTRLTVL.

This clone was seen repeatedly, ten times or more. This sequence joins TRBV9 and TRBJ2-2; the D gene is possibly TRBD2 (6 bases). This CDR3 contains 16 residues. The germline gives CDR1 SGDLS, CDR2 YYNGEE. V lost 0 bases, J lost 3 bases, and 12 bases lay in between. CDR3 coding DNA: TGTGCCAGCAGCGTAGACGGGGGAAGCTACACCGGGGAGCTGTTTTTT. Its protein product is CASSVDGGSYTGELFF.

The rearrangement links TRBV4-1 to TRBJ2-7, with D unresolved. The CDR3 is 13 amino acids. Germline lookup yields CDR1 MGHRA and CDR2 YSYEKL. Trimming shortened V by 4 bases and J by 0 bases, and 7 bases separated the two germline ends. CDR3 DNA: TGCGCCAGCAGCCCCCACAACTCCTACGAGCAGTACTTC. It encodes CASSPHNSYEQYF.

This clone occurred many times. This chain links TRBV3-1 with TRBJ2-5; 8 bases line up with TRBD1. Germline assignment: CDR1 LGHDT and CDR2 YNNKEL (reference sequence). This CDR3 is 14 amino acids long. The ends lost 3 bases at V and 2 bases at J; junction bases unmatched: 2. The CDR3 coding sequence is TGTGCCAGCAGCCAGGGACAGGAACAAGAGACCCAGTACTTC. It encodes CASSQGQEQETQYF.

This clone has at least ten counts. At one boundary the junction diverges from the germline segment, which might be a read error. Other DNA sequences within the sample encode an identical CDR3. This chain joins TRBV7-7 and TRBJ2-2; tentatively, D is TRBD2 (6 bases). Germline CDR1 reads SSHAT; CDR2 reads FNYEAQ (reference sequence). The CDR3 totals 14 residues. CDR3 loop: CASSPDYNTGELFF. CDR3 coding DNA: TGTGCTAGCAGCCCGGACTATAACACCGGGGAGCTGTTTTTT.

At least ten counts were recorded for this clone. The rearrangement uses TRBV15 and TRBJ2-3; 9 bases agree with TRBD2. Germline V gene lookup returns CDR1 LNHNV and CDR2 YYDKDF (reference sequence). V was pared by 0 bases and J by 5 bases, with 15 bases of the junction left unmatched. CDR3 length equals 19 residues. The CDR3 spells CATSRDRRDGGGAVDTQYF. CDR3 DNA: TGTGCCACCAGCAGAGATAGGCGGGACGGCGGGGGGGCCGTAGATACGCAGTATTTT.

This clone showed up many times. This sequence joins TRBV29-1 and TRBJ2-7, with 14 bases fitting TRBD2. This CDR3 region has 14 residues. Germline CDR1 reads SQVTM; CDR2 reads ANQGSEA. Losses at the gene ends were 6 bases for V and 4 bases for J; bases not matched to a gene: 5. The CDR3 is CSVRLAGGLYEQYF. CDR3 nucleotides: TGCAGCGTCAGACTAGCGGGAGGGCTATACGAGCAGTACTTC.

The chain is built from TRBV6-1 and TRBJ2-5; D gene unclear. The germline gives CDR1 MNHNS, CDR2 SASEGT. CDR3 length: 12 residues. With 3 bases removed from V and 7 bases from J, the gap between germline ends came to 9 bases. CDR3 DNA sequence: TGTGCCAGCAGTGAGGACGTGGGGACCCAGTACTTC. Translated: CASSEDVGTQYF.

This clone was seen many times. The CDR3 DNA follows: TGTGCCAGCTCACTAACAGCTAGGGAGACCCAGTACTTC. This encodes CASSLTARETQYF. The chain combines TRBV18 with TRBJ2-5; no definite D call. This CDR3 has 13 residues. The V gene's germline CDR1 is KGHSH and CDR2 LQKENI. Trimming pared 4 bases from V and 5 bases from J, leaving 11 bases between.

The chain combines TRBV6-6 with TRBJ2-2, with 13 nucleotides matching TRBD2. The V gene end was trimmed by 2 bases and the J gene end by 6 bases; junction bases not matched to a gene: 9. The CDR3 covers 18 residues. Germline V gene data show CDR1 as MNHNY and CDR2 as SVGAGI (reference sequence). CDR3 sequence (DNA): TGTGCCAGCAGTTACCTGGGACTAGCGGGATCCGGACCCGGGGAGCTGTTTTTT. Its protein product is CASSYLGLAGSGPGELFF.

There are many counts of this clone. The V call is TRBV27, the J call TRBJ2-7; the match to TRBD2 covers 10 bases. There are 14 residues in the CDR3. The junction had 5 bases not matched to a gene; V was cut back by 6 bases and J by 3 bases. Germline CDR1 and CDR2: MNHEY and SMNVEV (reference sequence). The CDR3 region has the DNA TGTGCCAGCAGAATGGGACTAGCGAACTACGAGCAGTACTTC. Protein: CASRMGLANYEQYF.

The chain has TRBV20-1 and TRBJ2-7, with TRBD2 matching over 12 bases. This CDR3 is built from 16 residues. Germline V gene data show CDR1 as DFQATT and CDR2 as SNEGSKA (reference sequence). The V and J ends lost 6 bases and 1 base, in that order; junction bases with no gene match: 10. CDR3 amino acids: CSADNLAGGPSYEQYF. CDR3 nucleotide sequence: TGCAGTGCCGACAATCTAGCGGGAGGGCCTTCCTACGAGCAGTACTTC.

Ten or more counts support this clone. V and J are TRBV25-1 and TRBJ1-5; unclear D gene. Trimming left V 0 bases short and J 2 bases short, with 8 bases between. The CDR3 covers 15 residues. CDR1 is MGHDK, CDR2 SYGVNS, per germline. CDR3 DNA sequence: TGTGCCAGCAGTGAATATACGAGAGGCAATCAGCCCCAGCATTTT. Encoded protein: CASSEYTRGNQPQHF. Supplemented by reference TRBV25-1 and TRBJ1-5, the full variable domain reads EADIYQTPRYLVIGTGKKITLECSQTMGHDKMYWYQQDPGMELHLIHYSYGVNSTEKGDLSSESTVSRIRTEHFPLTLESARPSHTSQYLCASSEYTRGNQPQHFGDGTRLSIL.

This clone was detected only a few times. A single base separates this from a much larger clone, so it may be a read error. The chain has TRBV12-3 or TRBV12-4 and TRBJ2-1; 8 nucleotides align to TRBD2. The CDR3 consists of 15 residues. DNA for the CDR3: TGTGCCAGCAGCCCTTCCGGGCGGGAGGTAAATGAGCAGTCCTTC. Amino acid sequence: CASSPSGREVNEQSF.